Each of the 2 T cell receptor beta chains below was sequenced from the same sample in a study of radiotherapy plus CTLA-4 blockade in lung cancer (dated by TCRdb to the late 2010s). To prepare the library, the immunoSEQ multiplex PCR assay was applied. The table was pulled from immuneACCESS by TCRdb, which kept in-frame rearrangements only. Such tables lose some clones; where checked, under half of the loss comes from unresolved V genes, and the rest has no known cause. In this sample the table shows 65,000 to 95,000 clones, around nine tenths of which occur a single time. The ten largest clones represent around two fifths of the sample. The sample in question was peripheral blood, obtained from a patient treated with radiotherapy plus ipilimumab. The source of these receptors is a human donor with non-small cell lung cancer that progressed on radiotherapy plus ipilimumab.

The chain employs TRBV19 and TRBJ2-3; D is undetermined. The germline V gene has CDR1 LNHDA and CDR2 SQIVND (reference sequence). The V end lost 4 bases, the J end lost 7 bases, and 27 bases lay between the germline ends. There are 18 residues in the CDR3. This CDR3 reads CASSTQYYYDDTLHTQYF. CDR3 coding DNA: TGTGCCAGTAGTACCCAATACTACTACGATGACACTTTGCATACGCAGTATTTT.

This rearrangement joins TRBV11-1 to TRBJ2-1; D gene ambiguous. CDR1 SGHAT and CDR2 FQDESV come from the germline V gene (reference sequence). This CDR3 is built from 12 residues. V lost 4 bases, J lost 5 bases, and 6 bases lay in between. The CDR3: CASSYSHNEQFF. DNA of the CDR3: TGTGCCAGCAGCTATAGCCACAATGAGCAGTTCTTC.